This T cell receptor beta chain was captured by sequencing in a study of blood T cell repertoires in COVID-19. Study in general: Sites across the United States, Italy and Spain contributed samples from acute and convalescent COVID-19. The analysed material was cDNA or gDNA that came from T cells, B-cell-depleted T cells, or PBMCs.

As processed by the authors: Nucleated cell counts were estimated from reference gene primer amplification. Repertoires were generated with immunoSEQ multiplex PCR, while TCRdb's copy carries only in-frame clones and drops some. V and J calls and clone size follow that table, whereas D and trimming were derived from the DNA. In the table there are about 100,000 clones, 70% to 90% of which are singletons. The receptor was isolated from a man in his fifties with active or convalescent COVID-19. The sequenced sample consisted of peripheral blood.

The CDR3: CASSFSGTLGEKLFF. DNA of the CDR3: TGTGCCAGCAGCTTTTCGGGGACTCTTGGAGAAAAACTGTTTTTT. The chain carries TRBV11-3 and TRBJ1-4, with D perhaps TRBD1 (5 bases). The germline CDR1 and CDR2 sequences are SGHNT and YENEEA. The CDR3 totals 15 residues. Trimming shortened V by 3 bases and J by 8 bases, and 16 bases separated the two germline ends. The whole variable domain, filled in from reference TRBV11-3 and TRBJ1-4, reads EAGVVQSPRYKIIEKKQPVAFWCNPISGHNTLYWYLQNLGQGPELLIRYENEEAVDDSQLPKDRFSAERLKGVDSTLKIQPAELGDSAVYLCASSFSGTLGEKLFFGSGTQLSVL.